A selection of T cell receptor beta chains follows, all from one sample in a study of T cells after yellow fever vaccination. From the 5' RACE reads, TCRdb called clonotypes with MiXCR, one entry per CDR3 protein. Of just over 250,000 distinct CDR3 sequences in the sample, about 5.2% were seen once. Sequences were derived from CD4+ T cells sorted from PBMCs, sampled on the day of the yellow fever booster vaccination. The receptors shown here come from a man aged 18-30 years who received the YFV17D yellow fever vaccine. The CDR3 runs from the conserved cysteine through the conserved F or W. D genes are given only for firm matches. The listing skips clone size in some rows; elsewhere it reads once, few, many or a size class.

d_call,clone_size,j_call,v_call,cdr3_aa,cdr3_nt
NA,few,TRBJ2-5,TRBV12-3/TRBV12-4,CASRGIGTRDQETQYF,TGTGCCAGCAGGGGCATTGGGACACGAGACCAAGAGACCCAGTACTTC
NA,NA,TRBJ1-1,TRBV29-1,CSVEVQTNTEAFF,TGCAGCGTTGAAGTACAGACGAACACCGAAGCTTTCTTT
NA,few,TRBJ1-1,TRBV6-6,CASSYRASQNTEAFF,TGTGCCAGCAGTTATAGGGCCAGCCAGAACACTGAAGCTTTCTTT
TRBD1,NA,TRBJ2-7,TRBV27,CASSLKQGPYEQYF,TGTGCCAGCAGTTTAAAACAGGGGCCCTACGAGCAGTACTTC
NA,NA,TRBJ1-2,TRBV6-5,CASTRPGSNYGYTF,TGTGCCAGCACCCGCCCGGGATCCAACTATGGCTACACCTTC
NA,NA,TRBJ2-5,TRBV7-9,CASSFEWSQETQYF,TGTGCCAGCAGCTTCGAGTGGAGCCAAGAGACCCAGTACTTC
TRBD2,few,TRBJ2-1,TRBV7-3,CASSLAGGHNEQFF,TGTGCCAGCAGCTTAGCGGGGGGCCACAATGAGCAGTTCTTC
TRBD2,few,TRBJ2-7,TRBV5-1,CASSFEASGSYEQYF,TGCGCCAGCAGCTTTGAAGCTAGCGGTTCCTACGAGCAGTACTTC
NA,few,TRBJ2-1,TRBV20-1,CSAIAILGSYNEQFF,TGCAGTGCTATCGCAATACTGGGGTCCTACAATGAGCAGTTCTTC
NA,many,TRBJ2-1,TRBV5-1,CASSLGQPGNEQFF,TGCGCCAGCAGCCTCGGACAACCAGGCAATGAGCAGTTCTTC
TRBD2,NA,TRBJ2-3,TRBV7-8,CASSPPTSLSTDTQYF,TGTGCCAGCAGCCCACCGACTAGCCTGAGCACAGATACGCAGTATTTT
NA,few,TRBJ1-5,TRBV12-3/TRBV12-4,CASSPREDYQPQHF,TGTGCCAGCAGTCCTCGGGAAGATTATCAGCCCCAGCATTTT
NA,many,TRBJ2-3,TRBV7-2,CASSLARVRGGDTQYF,TGTGCCAGCAGCTTAGCGCGAGTGAGGGGGGGCGATACGCAGTATTTT
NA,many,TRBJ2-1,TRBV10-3,CAISELGGLFF,TGTGCCATCAGTGAGTTAGGAGGTTTGTTCTTC
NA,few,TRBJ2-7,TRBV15,CATSRELGVGEQYF,TGTGCCACCAGCAGAGAATTGGGGGTAGGCGAGCAGTACTTC
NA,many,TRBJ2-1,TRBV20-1,CSAGRGHSSYNEQFF,TGCAGTGCCGGCAGGGGACACTCTTCTTACAATGAGCAGTTCTTC
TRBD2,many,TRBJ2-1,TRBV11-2,CASSRPGTRFQNEQFF,TGTGCCAGCAGCCGCCCCGGGACTAGGTTTCAAAATGAGCAGTTCTTC
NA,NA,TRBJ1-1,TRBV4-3,CASSPAEYTQAFF,TGCGCCAGCAGCCCAGCCGAGTACACTCAAGCTTTCTTT
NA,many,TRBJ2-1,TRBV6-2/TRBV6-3,CASSYDRSYNEQFF,TGTGCCAGCAGTTACGATCGCAGCTACAATGAGCAGTTCTTC
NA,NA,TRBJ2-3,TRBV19,CASSLGVGRASSF,TGTGCCAGTAGCCTCGGCGTTGGCAGGGCTAGTTCTTTT
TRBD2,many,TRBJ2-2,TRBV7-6,CASSITPGLAARNPIGELFF,TGTGCCAGCAGCATAACCCCGGGACTAGCGGCTCGAAATCCGATTGGGGAGCTGTTTTTT
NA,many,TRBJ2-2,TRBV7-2,CASSLRRGNTGELFF,TGTGCCAGCAGCCTTCGACGGGGGAACACCGGGGAGCTGTTTTTT
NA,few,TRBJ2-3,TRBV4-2,CASSPLLTDTQYF,TGTGCCAGCAGCCCTCTACTCACAGATACGCAGTATTTT
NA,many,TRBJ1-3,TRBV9,CASSVDGRLSGNTIYF,TGTGCCAGCAGCGTAGACGGACGACTCTCTGGAAACACCATATATTTT
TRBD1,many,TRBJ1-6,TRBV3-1,CASSQVIIGGGLVSPLHF,TGTGCCAGCAGCCAAGTCATTATAGGAGGGGGCTTGGTTTCACCCCTCCACTTT
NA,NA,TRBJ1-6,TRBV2,CAALGGTKINSPLHF,TGTGCCGCCCTCGGCGGGACCAAGATCAATTCACCCCTCCACTTT
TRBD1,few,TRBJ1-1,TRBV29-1,CSVDRTGGQTEAFF,TGCAGCGTTGATAGGACAGGGGGCCAGACTGAAGCTTTCTTT
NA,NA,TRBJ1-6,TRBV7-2,CASSAGGRKNSPLHF,TGTGCCAGCAGCGCCGGTGGGCGAAAAAATTCACCCCTCCACTTT
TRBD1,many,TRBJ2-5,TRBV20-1,CSIDRVGETQYF,TGCAGTATCGACAGGGTAGGGGAGACCCAGTACTTC
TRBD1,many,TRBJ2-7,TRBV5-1,CASSTGTGNRYEQYF,TGCGCCAGCAGCACCGGGACAGGGAACAGGTACGAGCAGTACTTC
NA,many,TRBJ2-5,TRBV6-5,CASSQPGRDGAETQYF,TGTGCCAGCAGTCAACCTGGACGGGACGGGGCAGAGACCCAGTACTTC
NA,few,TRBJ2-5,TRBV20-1,CSASKELGTQYF,TGCAGTGCTAGTAAGGAGTTAGGGACCCAGTACTTC
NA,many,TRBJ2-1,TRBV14,CASSQGPGQLYEQFF,TGTGCCAGCAGCCAAGGACCGGGACAACTTTATGAGCAGTTCTTC
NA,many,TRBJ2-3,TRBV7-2,CASSPTLDTQYF,TGTGCCAGCAGCCCAACGTTGGATACGCAGTATTTT
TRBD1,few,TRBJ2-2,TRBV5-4,CASSLRFQGAPGELFF,TGTGCCAGCAGCTTGAGGTTTCAGGGGGCGCCCGGGGAGCTGTTTTTT